The 27 T cell receptor beta chains given below trace back to one sample, sequenced in a study of CD8 T cells in Susac syndrome (dated by TCRdb to about 2019). The library was built by means of the immunoSEQ multiplex PCR assay. RNA was extracted using the RNeasy kit, and roughly 0.5 to 1 ug of the RNA was reverse transcribed with random hexamers. The public reads were reprocessed in TCRdb via fastp at Q25 and MiXCR, keeping in-frame beta chains. Each CDR3 protein appears once, grouped with its most common genes and DNA. The sample contains approximately 120,000 distinct CDR3 sequences, around 91% of them found a single time. The top ten clones comprise around 0.24% of the sample. The specimen was CD8+ T cells from PBMCs. Source of these receptors: a human donor with multiple sclerosis.

V is TRBV9 and J is TRBJ2-7, with no clear D. CDR1 and CDR2 (germline): SGDLS, YYNGEE. This CDR3 has 13 amino acids. The V end lost 0 bases, the J end lost 2 bases, and 6 bases lay between the germline ends. CDR3 loop: CASSVGPTYEQYF. In DNA, the CDR3 is TGTGCCAGCAGCGTAGGGCCGACCTACGAGCAGTACTTC. The full variable domain, its missing parts supplied by reference TRBV9 and TRBJ2-7, is DSGVTQTPKHLITATGQRVTLRCSPRSGDLSVYWYQQSLDQGLQFLIQYYNGEERAKGNILERFSAQQFPDLHSELNLSSLELGDSALYFCASSVGPTYEQYFGPGTRLTVT.

The CDR3 spells CSASDRVSYEQYF. Here the CDR3 DNA reads TGCAGTGCTTCAGACAGGGTTTCCTACGAGCAGTACTTC. This chain uses TRBV20-1 with TRBJ2-7, with 7 bases identical to TRBD1. The V gene's germline CDR1 is DFQATT and CDR2 SNEGSKA (reference sequence). This CDR3 contains 13 residues. J lost 1 base, V lost 5 bases, and 5 bases had no gene match.

Note on this clonotype: The DNA is omitted, as the CDR3 cannot be located on it reliably, and the CDR3 follows TCRdb's listing. The chain links TRBV12-2 to TRBJ2-1; the table's D call, TRBD2, has no DNA check behind it. TRBV12-2 is a documented pseudogene. The CDR3 sequence runs 17 residues, both termini included. CDR3 sequence reads: CASRFARGAGESYEQYF.

This chain uses TRBV3-1 with TRBJ1-5, with TRBD1 matching 9 bases. The ends lost 1 base at V and 7 bases at J; junction bases unmatched: 5. From germline, CDR1 is LGHDT and CDR2 YNNKEL (reference sequence). This CDR3 region has 15 residues. The CDR3 nucleotides are TGTGCCAGCAGCCAAGGAGGGACAGGGATCCAGCCCCAGCATTTT. It encodes CASSQGGTGIQPQHF.

J is TRBJ1-5 and V is TRBV28, with a weak D call TRBD1 (5 bases). The CDR3 sequence is 16 residues long. Trimming removed 0 bases from V and 1 base from J, with 10 bases in between. The germline V gene has CDR1 MDHEN and CDR2 SYDVKM. CDR3 sequence: CASSLWDTPSNQPQHF. DNA of the CDR3: TGTGCCAGCAGTTTATGGGACACCCCGAGCAATCAGCCCCAGCATTTT.

The J gene is TRBJ1-1, the V gene TRBV10-2, with D perhaps matching TRBD1 (5 bases). CDR1 and CDR2 (germline): WSHSY, SAAADI. The CDR3 sequence is 12 residues long. Between the trimmed V and J ends, which lost 9 bases and 4 bases, there was a span of 12 bases. CDR3 nucleotides: TGCGCCAGTGGGACCGTGGGCACTGAAGCTTTCTTT. Protein product: CASGTVGTEAFF.

The V call is TRBV7-9, the J call TRBJ1-2; D is uncertain. Germline loops: CDR1 SEHNR, CDR2 FQNEAQ (reference sequence). Trimming cost V 1 base and J 4 bases, with 13 bases left between them. This CDR3 spans 15 amino acids. The CDR3 here is CASSLGLTGSYGYTF. In DNA form, the CDR3 reads TGTGCCAGCAGCTTAGGTCTAACCGGGAGCTATGGCTACACCTTC.

The chain is built from TRBV5-4 and TRBJ2-7; D uncertain. This CDR3 contains 14 residues. Germline CDR1 SGHNT, CDR2 YYREEE (reference sequence). Trimming removed 2 bases from V and 5 bases from J, with 14 bases in between. DNA of the CDR3: TGTGCCAGCAGCTTAGAAGGCCCCTGGAACGAGCAGTACTTC. Protein sequence: CASSLEGPWNEQYF.

The chain is built from TRBV29-1 and TRBJ1-1, with a possible D match to TRBD1 (5 bases). Deletions cut 5 bases from V and 5 bases from J, with 9 bases between. Germline assignment: CDR1 SQVTM and CDR2 ANQGSEA. The CDR3 covers 11 residues. Here the CDR3 reads CSVLAGTEAFF. The CDR3 DNA follows: TGCAGCGTTCTCGCAGGGACTGAAGCTTTCTTT.

This chain links TRBV7-9 with TRBJ1-2; TRBD1 might be the D (5 bases). This CDR3 region has 12 residues. Germline assignment: CDR1 SEHNR and CDR2 FQNEAQ (reference sequence). V gave up 5 bases and J gave up 8 bases, with 12 bases separating them. The CDR3 DNA is TGTGCCAGCAGCGAGGCAGGGAACGGCTACACCTTC. It encodes CASSEAGNGYTF.

J is TRBJ2-5 and V is TRBV6-5; TRBD2 aligns across 8 bases. Germline CDR1 MNHEY, CDR2 SVGAGI. Germline trimming cut 1 base from V and 1 base from J; bases unmatched to any gene: 5. The CDR3 loop spans 16 amino acids. DNA of the CDR3: TGTGCCAGCAGTTACTTAACGGGAGGGCCCCAAGAGACCCAGTACTTC. Its protein product is CASSYLTGGPQETQYF.

This chain uses TRBV27 with TRBJ2-7; 7 nucleotides agree with TRBD2. The ends lost 5 bases at V and 2 bases at J; junction bases unmatched: 6. The CDR3 has 14 residues. The V gene's germline CDR1 is MNHEY and CDR2 SMNVEV (reference sequence). CDR3 in DNA: TGTGCCAGCAGTGCCGGGACTACCCCCTACGAGCAGTACTTC. Amino acid sequence: CASSAGTTPYEQYF.

J is TRBJ2-7 and V is TRBV5-6; TRBD2 matches at 7 bases. The CDR3 sequence is 15 residues long. J gave up 5 bases and V 4 bases, and 12 bases lay outside the gene matches. Germline CDR1 and CDR2: SGHDT and YYEEEE. CDR3 nucleotide sequence: TGTGCCAGCAGCCACTTTACAGCGGGGATCAACGAGCAGTACTTC. Protein product: CASSHFTAGINEQYF.

This chain connects TRBV6-6 to TRBJ2-7, with D tentatively TRBD2 (7 bases). The CDR3 covers 15 residues. V lost 6 bases, J lost 4 bases, and 19 bases lay in between. From germline, CDR1 is MNHNY and CDR2 SVGAGI (reference sequence). This CDR3 reads CASRETAGARYEQYF. The CDR3, as DNA: TGTGCCAGCAGGGAAACGGCGGGGGCGAGGTACGAGCAGTACTTC.

This clonotype was counted between two and nine times. This chain uses TRBV11-2 with TRBJ2-3; D gene uncertain. Germline lookup yields CDR1 SGHAT and CDR2 FQNNGV. CDR3 size: 15 residues. The V gene lost 1 base and the J gene lost 3 bases, with 11 bases spanning the gap. CDR3 sequence reads: CASSLGWAGTDTQYF. CDR3 nucleotides: TGTGCCAGCAGCTTAGGGTGGGCTGGTACAGATACGCAGTATTTT.

The gene calls are TRBV15 and TRBJ2-5; 13 bases match TRBD2. Germline values: CDR1 LNHNV, CDR2 YYDKDF (reference sequence). This CDR3 contains 19 residues. The V and J ends lost 2 bases and 5 bases, in that order; junction bases with no gene match: 14. DNA for the CDR3: TGTGCCACCAGCAGATACCCCGGGACTAGCGGGGCACGGGAGGAGACCCAGTACTTC. Amino acid sequence: CATSRYPGTSGAREETQYF.

In the case of this clonotype: A read error may account for a junction end that differs from germline. The chain links TRBV5-1 to TRBJ2-1, with TRBD2 matching over 11 bases. This CDR3 region has 14 residues. CDR1 and CDR2 from the germline V gene are SGHRS and YFSETQ. CDR3 nucleotides: TGCGCCAGCAGCTTGAGTCTAGCGGGAGGACGGTTAATCTTC. Its protein product is CASSLSLAGGRLIF.

The chain is built from TRBV27 and TRBJ1-3; D is unresolved. Trimming pared 3 bases from V and 0 bases from J, leaving 9 bases between. This CDR3 contains 15 residues. Germline lookup yields CDR1 MNHEY and CDR2 SMNVEV (reference sequence). The CDR3 coding sequence is TGTGCCAGCAGTTTTTCCGGGAGCTCTGGAAACACCATATATTTT. Its translation: CASSFSGSSGNTIYF.

The chain uses TRBV6-5 and TRBJ2-7; perhaps D is TRBD1 or TRBD2 (5 bases each). This CDR3 spans 15 amino acids. With 4 bases removed from V and 2 bases from J, the gap between germline ends came to 15 bases. Germline V gives CDR1 MNHEY, CDR2 SVGAGI. In DNA, the CDR3 is TGTGCCAGCAGTTTTTCCCGGGACCATCCCTACGAGCAGTACTTC. Its protein is CASSFSRDHPYEQYF.

The rearrangement links TRBV6-5 to TRBJ2-7; the D gene could be TRBD1 or TRBD2 (5 bases each). Germline V lookup: CDR1 MNHEY, CDR2 SVGAGI. Deletions cut 4 bases from V and 2 bases from J, with 12 bases between. The CDR3 contains 14 residues. CDR3 nucleotide sequence: TGTGCCAGCAGTTGGGGGATACTGACCTACGAGCAGTACTTC. As protein: CASSWGILTYEQYF.

The rearrangement joins TRBV5-6 to TRBJ2-2, with D possibly being TRBD2 (5 bases). CDR3 length: 12 amino acids. CDR1 and CDR2 from the germline V gene are SGHDT and YYEEEE. V was trimmed by 4 bases and J by 7 bases, leaving 8 bases between them. The CDR3 here is CASSPGSGELFF. CDR3 bases: TGTGCCAGCAGCCCGGGAAGCGGGGAGCTGTTTTTT.

The rearrangement joins TRBV12-3 or TRBV12-4 to TRBJ2-3; 7 bases fit TRBD2. Losses at the gene ends were 5 bases for V and 10 bases for J; bases not matched to a gene: 6. The CDR3 is 12 amino acids. CDR3 loop: CASSGSGWPQYF. Written as DNA, the CDR3 is TGTGCCAGCAGTGGTAGCGGGTGGCCGCAGTATTTT.

The chain is built from TRBV5-5 and TRBJ2-3; the match to TRBD1 covers 8 bases. V gave up 0 bases and J gave up 9 bases; unmatched junction bases: 6. The CDR3 length is 14 residues. Germline CDR1 SGHKS, CDR2 YYEKEE (reference sequence). Written as DNA, the CDR3 is TGTGCCAGCAGCTTGGTGACAGGGGATGAGACGCAGTATTTT. Translation gives CASSLVTGDETQYF.

The J gene is TRBJ1-1, the V gene TRBV3-1; the D gene is possibly TRBD1 (5 bases). V was cut by 0 bases and J by 8 bases, with 25 bases left in between. The CDR3 is 18 residues long. The V gene's germline CDR1 is LGHDT and CDR2 YNNKEL (reference sequence). CDR3 nucleotide sequence: TGTGCCAGCAGCCAAGATGAGAGGGTTCATTGGGGGGTGAGGGAAGCTTTCTTT. It translates to CASSQDERVHWGVREAFF.

This clonotype was seen a single time. This chain links TRBV29-1 with TRBJ2-2, with TRBD2 matching over 7 bases. CDR3 length: 13 amino acids. Germline CDR1 SQVTM, CDR2 ANQGSEA. V lost 6 bases, J lost 3 bases, and 4 bases stayed unmatched. CDR3 sequence (DNA): TGCAGCGTGGGGGGAGGGGACACCGGGGAGCTGTTTTTT. It translates to CSVGGGDTGELFF.

This clonotype has just a few counts. The V gene is TRBV27, the J gene TRBJ2-6; D unresolved. Germline lookup yields CDR1 MNHEY and CDR2 SMNVEV (reference sequence). The CDR3 runs to 13 residues. Trimming cost V 3 bases and J 2 bases, with 2 bases left between them. DNA of the CDR3: TGTGCCAGCAGTTTGACTGGGGCCAACGTCCTGACTTTC. Translation gives CASSLTGANVLTF.

V usage is TRBV11-2 and J usage is TRBJ2-1; D unresolved. The CDR3 spans 14 residues. From germline, CDR1 is SGHAT and CDR2 FQNNGV. V lost 6 bases, J lost 0 bases, and 9 bases lay in between. CDR3 amino acids: CASRVLSSYNEQFF. The CDR3 DNA sequence: TGTGCCAGCAGGGTTTTGAGCTCCTACAATGAGCAGTTCTTC.